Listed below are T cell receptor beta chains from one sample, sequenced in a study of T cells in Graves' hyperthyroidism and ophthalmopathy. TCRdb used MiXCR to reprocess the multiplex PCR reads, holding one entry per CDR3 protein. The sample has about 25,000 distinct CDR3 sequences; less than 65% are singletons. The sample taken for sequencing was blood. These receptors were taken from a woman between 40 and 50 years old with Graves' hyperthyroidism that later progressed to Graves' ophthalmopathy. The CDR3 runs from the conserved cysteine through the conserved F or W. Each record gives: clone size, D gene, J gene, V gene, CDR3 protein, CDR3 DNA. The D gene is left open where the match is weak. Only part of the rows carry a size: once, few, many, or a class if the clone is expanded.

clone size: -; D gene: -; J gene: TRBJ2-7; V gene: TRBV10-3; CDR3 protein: CAISGITGTSYEQYF; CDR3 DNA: TGTGCCATCAGTGGAATAACCGGGACTTCGTACGAGCAGTACTTC
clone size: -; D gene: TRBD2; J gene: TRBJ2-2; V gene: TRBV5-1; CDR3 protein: CASSPSTSGNTGELFF; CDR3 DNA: TGCGCCAGCAGCCCAAGCACTAGCGGCAACACCGGGGAGCTGTTTTTT
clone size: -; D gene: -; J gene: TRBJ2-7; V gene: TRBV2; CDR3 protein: CASSQDWGHYEQYF; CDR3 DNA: TGTGCCAGCAGCCAAGACTGGGGACACTACGAGCAGTACTTC
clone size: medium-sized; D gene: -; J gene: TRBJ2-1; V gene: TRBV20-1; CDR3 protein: CSARTWRVLNEQFF; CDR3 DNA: TGCAGTGCTAGAACGTGGCGTGTGCTGAATGAGCAGTTCTTC
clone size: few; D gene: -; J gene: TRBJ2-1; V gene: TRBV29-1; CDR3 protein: CSVGWRRDNEQFF; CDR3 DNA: TGCAGCGTTGGTTGGAGGCGGGATAATGAGCAGTTCTTC
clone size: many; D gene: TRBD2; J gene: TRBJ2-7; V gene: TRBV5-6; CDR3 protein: CASSLAGGGGEQYF; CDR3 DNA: TGTGCCAGCAGCTTGGCGGGGGGGGGGGGCGAGCAGTACTTC
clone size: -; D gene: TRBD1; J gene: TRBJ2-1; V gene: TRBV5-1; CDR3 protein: CASSFGTAYNEQFF; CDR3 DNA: TGCGCCAGCAGCTTCGGGACAGCCTACAATGAGCAGTTCTTC
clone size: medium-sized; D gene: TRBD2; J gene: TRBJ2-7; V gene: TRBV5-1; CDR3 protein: CASSLSGAIYEQYF; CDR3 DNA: TGCGCCAGCAGCTTGAGCGGGGCTATCTACGAGCAGTACTTC
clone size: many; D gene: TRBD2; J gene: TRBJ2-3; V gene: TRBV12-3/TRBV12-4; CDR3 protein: CASSPLDRDYTDTQYF; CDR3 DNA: TGTGCCAGCAGTCCCCTTGACCGGGACTACACAGATACGCAGTATTTT
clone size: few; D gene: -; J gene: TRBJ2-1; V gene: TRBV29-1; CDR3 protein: CSVDVGWSYNEQFF; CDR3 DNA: TGCAGCGTTGATGTGGGGTGGTCCTACAATGAGCAGTTCTTC
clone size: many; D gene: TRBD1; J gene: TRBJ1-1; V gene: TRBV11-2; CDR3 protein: CASRKQGGAEAFF; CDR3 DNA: TGTGCCAGCAGGAAACAGGGGGGTGCTGAAGCTTTCTTT
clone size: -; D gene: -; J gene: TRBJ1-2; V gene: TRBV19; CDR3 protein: CASTIGGQRGYGYTF; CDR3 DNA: TGTGCCAGCACCATAGGAGGCCAGAGAGGCTATGGCTACACCTTC
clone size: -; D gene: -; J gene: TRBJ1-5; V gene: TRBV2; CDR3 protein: CASSERQVEYSNQPQHF; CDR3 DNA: TGTGCCAGCAGTGAAAGGCAGGTGGAATATAGCAATCAGCCCCAGCATTTT
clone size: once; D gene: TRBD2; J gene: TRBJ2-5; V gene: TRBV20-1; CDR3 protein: CSAWLRERLAGVNETQYF; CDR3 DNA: TGCAGTGCTTGGCTCAGGGAGCGACTAGCGGGAGTGAATGAGACCCAGTACTTC
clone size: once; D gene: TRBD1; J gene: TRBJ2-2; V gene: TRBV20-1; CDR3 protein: CSATAGGNTGELFF; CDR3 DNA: TGCAGTGCTACAGCAGGGGGCAACACCGGGGAGCTGTTTTTT
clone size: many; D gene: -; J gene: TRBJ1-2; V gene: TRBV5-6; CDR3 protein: CASSLDRVAYGYTF; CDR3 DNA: TGTGCCAGCAGCTTGGACAGGGTGGCCTATGGCTACACCTTC
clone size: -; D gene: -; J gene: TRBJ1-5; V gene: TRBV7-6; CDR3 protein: CDSSLRDRLSRPQHF; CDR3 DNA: TGTGACAGCAGCTTACGAGACAGATTGAGTCGGCCCCAGCATTTT
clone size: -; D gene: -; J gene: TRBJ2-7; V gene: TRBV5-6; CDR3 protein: CASSLEQYF; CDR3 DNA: TGTGCCAGCAGTTTGGAGCAGTACTTC
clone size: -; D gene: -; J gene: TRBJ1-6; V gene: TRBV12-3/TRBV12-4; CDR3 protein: CANSGDSYNSPLHF; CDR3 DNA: TGTGCCAACAGTGGGGATTCCTATAATTCACCCCTCCACTTT
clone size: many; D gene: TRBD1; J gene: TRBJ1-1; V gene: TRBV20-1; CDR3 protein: CSAREAGDRGLVEAFF; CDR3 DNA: TGCAGTGCTAGAGAAGCGGGGGACAGGGGGCTCGTTGAAGCTTTCTTT
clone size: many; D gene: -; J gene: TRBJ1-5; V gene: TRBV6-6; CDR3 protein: CASSFPSWPQHF; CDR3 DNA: TGTGCCAGCAGTTTCCCGTCCTGGCCCCAGCATTTT
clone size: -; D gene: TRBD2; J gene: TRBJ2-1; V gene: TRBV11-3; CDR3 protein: CASSLALAGDNEQFF; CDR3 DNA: TGTGCCAGCAGCTTAGCTCTAGCGGGAGACAATGAGCAGTTCTTC
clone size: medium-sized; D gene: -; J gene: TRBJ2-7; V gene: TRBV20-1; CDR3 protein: CSASNRDSYEQYF; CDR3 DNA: TGCAGTGCTAGCAACCGGGACTCCTACGAGCAGTACTTC
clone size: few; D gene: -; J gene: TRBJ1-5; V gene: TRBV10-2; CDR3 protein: CASSTGDQPQHF; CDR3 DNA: TGCGCCAGCTCCACCGGAGATCAGCCCCAGCATTTT
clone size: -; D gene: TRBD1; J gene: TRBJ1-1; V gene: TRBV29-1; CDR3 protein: CSTHRGHDTEAFF; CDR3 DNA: TGCAGCACCCACAGGGGGCATGACACTGAAGCTTTCTTT
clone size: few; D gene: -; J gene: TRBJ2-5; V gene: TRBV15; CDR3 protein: CATSVGQETQYF; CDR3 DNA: TGTGCCACCAGCGTAGGACAAGAGACCCAGTACTTC
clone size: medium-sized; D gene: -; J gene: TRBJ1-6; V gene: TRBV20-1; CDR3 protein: CSASGETANSPLHF; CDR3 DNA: TGCAGTGCTTCGGGGGAGACGGCTAATTCACCCCTCCACTTT
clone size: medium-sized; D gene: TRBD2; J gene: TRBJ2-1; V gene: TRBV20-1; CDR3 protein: CSARGTSGSRDEQFF; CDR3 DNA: TGCAGTGCTAGGGGGACTAGCGGGAGCAGGGATGAGCAGTTCTTC
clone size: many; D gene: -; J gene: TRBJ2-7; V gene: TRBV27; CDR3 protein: CARGDRNYEQYF; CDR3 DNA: TGTGCCAGAGGGGACCGGAACTACGAGCAGTACTTC
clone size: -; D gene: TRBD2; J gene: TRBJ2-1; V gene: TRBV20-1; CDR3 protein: CSAIKRENEQFF; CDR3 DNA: TGCAGTGCTATTAAGCGGGAGAATGAGCAGTTCTTC
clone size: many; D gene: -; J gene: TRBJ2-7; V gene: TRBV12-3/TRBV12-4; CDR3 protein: CASSLGWGGPYF; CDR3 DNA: TGTGCCAGCAGTTTAGGGTGGGGGGGCCCGTACTTC
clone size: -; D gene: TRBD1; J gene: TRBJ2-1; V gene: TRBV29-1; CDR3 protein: CSVNGQDRSYNEQFF; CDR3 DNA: TGCAGCGTAAACGGACAGGACAGAAGTTACAATGAGCAGTTCTTC
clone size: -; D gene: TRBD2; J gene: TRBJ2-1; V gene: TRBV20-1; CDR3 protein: CSAQLGTSGNEQFF; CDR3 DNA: TGCAGTGCTCAACTGGGGACTAGCGGGAATGAGCAGTTCTTC
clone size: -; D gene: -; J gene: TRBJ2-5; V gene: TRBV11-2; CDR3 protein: CASSLDRF; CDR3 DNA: TGTGCCAGCAGCTTAGACCGTTTC
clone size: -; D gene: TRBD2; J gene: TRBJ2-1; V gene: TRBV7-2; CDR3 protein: CASSIAGTSSYNEQFF; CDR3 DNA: TGTGCCAGCAGCATCGCCGGGACTAGCTCCTACAATGAGCAGTTCTTC
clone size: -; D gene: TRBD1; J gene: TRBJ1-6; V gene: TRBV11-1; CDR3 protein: CASSRGTARKFALHF; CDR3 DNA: TGTGCCAGCAGCCGTGGGACAGCACGGAAATTCGCCCTCCACTTT
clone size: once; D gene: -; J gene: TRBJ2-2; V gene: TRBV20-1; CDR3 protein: CSRQRYTGELFF; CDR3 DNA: TGCAGCAGACAGCGGTACACCGGGGAGCTGTTTTTT
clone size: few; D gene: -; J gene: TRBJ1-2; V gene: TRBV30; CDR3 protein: CAWSVRRANYGYTF; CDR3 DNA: TGTGCCTGGAGTGTACGGAGAGCTAACTATGGCTACACCTTC
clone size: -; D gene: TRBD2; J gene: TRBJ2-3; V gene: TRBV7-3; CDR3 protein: CASSLLGRAIDTQYF; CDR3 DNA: TGTGCCAGCAGCTTACTCGGGAGGGCCATAGATACGCAGTATTTT
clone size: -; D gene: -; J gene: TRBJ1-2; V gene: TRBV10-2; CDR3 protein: CASSDTGISGYTF; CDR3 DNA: TGCGCCAGCAGCGATACAGGGATCTCTGGCTACACCTTC
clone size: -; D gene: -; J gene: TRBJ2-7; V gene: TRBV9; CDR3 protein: CASSVETAGYEQYF; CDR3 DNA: TGTGCCAGCAGCGTAGAGACAGCCGGGTACGAGCAGTACTTC
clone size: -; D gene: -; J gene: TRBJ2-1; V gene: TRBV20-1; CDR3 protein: CSAEDINSNQQFF; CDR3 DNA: TGCAGTGCTGAGGACATCAATAGCAATCAGCAGTTCTTC
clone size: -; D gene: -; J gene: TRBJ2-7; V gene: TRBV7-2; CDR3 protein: CASSLAEGNTYEQYF; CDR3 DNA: TGTGCCAGCAGCTTAGCAGAGGGTAATACCTACGAGCAGTACTTC
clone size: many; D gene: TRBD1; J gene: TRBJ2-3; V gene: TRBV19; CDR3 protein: CASTLQSGTGQNTQYF; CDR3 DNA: TGTGCCAGTACGTTGCAGTCCGGGACAGGGCAAAATACGCAGTATTTT
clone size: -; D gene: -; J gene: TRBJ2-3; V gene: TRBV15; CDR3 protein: CATSRDRPGTTDTQYF; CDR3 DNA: TGTGCCACCAGCAGAGATCGTCCGGGTACCACAGATACGCAGTATTTT
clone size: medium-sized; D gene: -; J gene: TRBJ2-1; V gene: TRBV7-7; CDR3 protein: CASSLGQGFRPNEQFF; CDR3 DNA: TGTGCTAGCAGCTTGGGCCAGGGTTTCAGGCCTAATGAGCAGTTCTTC
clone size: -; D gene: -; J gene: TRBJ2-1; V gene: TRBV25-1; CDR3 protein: CASSPSRAENGQFF; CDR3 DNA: TGTGCCAGCTCACCAAGTCGGGCAGAGAATGGGCAGTTCTTC
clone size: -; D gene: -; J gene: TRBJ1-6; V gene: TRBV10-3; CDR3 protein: CASSVRPGGPTLHF; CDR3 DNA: TGTGCCAGCAGTGTTCGTCCGGGCGGTCCGACCCTCCACTTT
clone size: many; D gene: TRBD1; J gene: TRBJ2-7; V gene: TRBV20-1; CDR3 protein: CSARRDRGSYEQYF; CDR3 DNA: TGCAGTGCCCGCCGGGACAGGGGCTCCTACGAGCAGTACTTC
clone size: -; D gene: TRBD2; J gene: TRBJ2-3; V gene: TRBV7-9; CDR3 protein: CASSQGPVGLAGVSDTQYF; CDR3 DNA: TGTGCCAGCAGCCAAGGTCCCGTCGGACTAGCGGGAGTCTCGGATACGCAGTATTTT
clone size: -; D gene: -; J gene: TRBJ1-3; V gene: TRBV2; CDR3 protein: CASSQDLGNTIYF; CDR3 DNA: TGTGCCAGCAGTCAGGATCTTGGAAACACCATATATTTT
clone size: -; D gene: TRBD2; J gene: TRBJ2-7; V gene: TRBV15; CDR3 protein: CATSRGLAGGSEQYF; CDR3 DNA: TGTGCCACCAGCAGAGGACTAGCGGGAGGTTCCGAGCAGTACTTC